This T cell receptor (beta chain) was observed in a study of T cell responses to AZD1222 COVID-19 vaccine. For the study at large: It was second doses at about 4 or about 12 weeks that were pooled.

On this clone: The junction departs from the called germline gene at one end, perhaps through a read error.

Sequencing was performed with immunoSEQ multiplex PCR; in TCRdb, only in-frame clones are kept and a portion is missing. The sample includes about 140,000 clones, about 94% of them seen just once. Sequenced material: peripheral blood, taken on day 0 of AZD1222 vaccination. The source is an adult in good health.

CDR3 region: CVTSEHFNEQFF. CDR3 DNA sequence: TGTGTCACCAGCGAACATTTCAATGAGCAGTTCTTC. V and J are TRBV24-1 and TRBJ2-1, with D hard to call. This CDR3 has 12 amino acids. Germline V lookup: CDR1 KGHDR, CDR2 SFDVKD.